This T cell receptor (beta chain) was captured by sequencing in a study of Graves' ophthalmopathy and Graves' hyperthyroidism. Germline V gene data show CDR1 as SGHRS and CDR2 as YFSETQ. Trimming removed 5 bases from V and 3 bases from J, with 14 bases in between. The length of the CDR3 is 14 residues. RNA transcripts yielded amplified TCR beta CDR3 regions. HTBI primers served in a first-round RT-PCR, which a second-round multiplex PCR followed. TCRdb recomputed calls from the multiplex PCR reads with MiXCR, one row per CDR3 protein. The table has under 800,000 distinct CDR3 sequences, 22% seen once.

This receptor was obtained from a young woman with stable Graves' hyperthyroidism. Some clones in this sample may be carry-over from other donors' samples. The source material was peripheral blood. J is TRBJ2-5 and V is TRBV5-1; D might be TRBD2 (6 bases). This chain's CDR3 is CASSQNSGKETQYF. Written as DNA, the CDR3 is TGCGCCAGCAGTCAGAATAGCGGAAAAGAGACCCAGTACTTC. The full variable domain, completed using reference TRBV5-1 and TRBJ2-5, is KAGVTQTPRYLIKTRGQQVTLSCSPISGHRSVSWYQQTPGQGLQFLFEYFSETQRNKGNFPGRFSGRQFSNSRSEMNVSTLELGDSALYLCASSQNSGKETQYFGPGTRLLVL.